A single sample gave rise to the 5 T cell receptor beta chains below, sequenced in a study of Ad26.COV2.S vaccination and SARS-CoV-2 variants. As to treatment: 15 to 20 received Ad26.COV2.S at low or high dose, single or two shots; 5 received placebo; per-sample allocation not given. The study sampled participants on day 63 after the first vaccine or placebo injection. The protocol was immunoSEQ multiplex PCR, while the TCRdb copy is restricted to in-frame clones and leaves out a portion. The profile shows some 350,000 clones, about nine tenths of them singletons. Sequences were derived from peripheral blood, sampled in a trial of Ad26.COV2.S vaccine versus placebo. These receptors came from a person aged 18-65 years who received the Ad26.COV2.S COVID-19 vaccine or a placebo.

This chain uses TRBV29-1 with TRBJ1-1; D is undetermined. Trimming removed 5 bases at V and 0 bases at J, with 7 bases between. The CDR3 totals 12 residues. The germline V gene encodes CDR1 SQVTM and CDR2 ANQGSEA. The CDR3 region is CSVRGMNTEAFF. CDR3 nucleotide sequence: TGCAGCGTTCGTGGAATGAACACTGAAGCTTTCTTT.

V and J are TRBV15 and TRBJ1-1; 7 bases map to TRBD1. V dropped 1 base and J dropped 1; count of bases not matched to a gene: 6. Germline V gene data show CDR1 as LNHNV and CDR2 as YYDKDF (reference sequence). This CDR3 region has 16 residues. The CDR3 spells CATSRGFWTGNTEAFF. The CDR3 DNA reads as TGTGCCACCAGCAGAGGTTTTTGGACAGGGAACACTGAAGCTTTCTTT.

The chain uses TRBV3-1 (or the pseudogene TRBV3-2) and TRBJ2-2; TRBD1 aligns across 8 bases. In germline, CDR1 is LGHDT, CDR2 YNNKEL (reference sequence). The CDR3 extends over 17 amino acids. The V gene end was trimmed by 1 base and the J gene end by 5 bases; junction bases not matched to a gene: 9. The CDR3, as DNA: TGTGCCAGCAGCCAAGCCTGGAGGACAGGGTTAACCGGGGAGCTGTTTTTT. Its translation: CASSQAWRTGLTGELFF.

The V call is TRBV15, the J call TRBJ1-1, with no clear D. Per germline, CDR1 LNHNV and CDR2 YYDKDF (reference sequence). Deletions cut 5 bases from V and 7 bases from J, with 8 bases between. This CDR3 is 11 amino acids long. The CDR3 loop reads CATSGDHEAFF. The CDR3 bases are TGTGCCACCAGCGGTGACCATGAAGCTTTCTTT.

The chain combines TRBV27 with TRBJ1-2; 9 nucleotides line up with TRBD1. The V and J ends lost 6 bases and 7 bases, in that order; junction bases with no gene match: 9. The V gene's germline CDR1 is MNHEY and CDR2 SMNVEV (reference sequence). The CDR3 extends over 14 amino acids. CDR3 bases: TGTGCCAGCAGCCGAAGGGACAGGGCAAGTGGCTACACCTTC. It specifies CASSRRDRASGYTF.